This T cell receptor beta chain was identified during a study of neoadjuvant anti-PD-1 for oral cavity cancer. The V and J ends lost 5 bases and 4 bases, in that order; junction bases with no gene match: 11. The germline gives CDR1 SEHNR, CDR2 FQNEAQ (reference sequence). The CDR3 extends over 17 amino acids. Libraries were prepared by immunoSEQ multiplex PCR; TCRdb keeps only in-frame clonotypes and omits some of them. The sample contains approximately 15,000 clones, about 34% of which appear only once. Described time point: after neoadjuvant nivolumab, at surgical resection. Patients were newly diagnosed with stage II-IVA oral cavity squamous cell carcinoma without prior systemic or radiation treatment. Cohort: HPV-negative, locally advanced oral cavity squamous cell carcinoma patients.

This receptor was taken from a person aged 35 to 85 with oral cavity squamous cell carcinoma. The V and J genes are TRBV7-9 and TRBJ2-3; 11 nucleotides line up with TRBD2. The source was tumor tissue, collected after nivolumab (anti-PD-1) treatment. DNA of the CDR3: TGTGCCAGCAGCCTTGCCTTTAGCGGGGGGGCGGCAGATACGCAGTATTTT. Residues: CASSLAFSGGAADTQYF.